Below are 8 T cell receptor beta chains sequenced from a single sample in a study of control samples from healthy donors and cancer patients. Some clones are missing from TCRdb's copy, which holds only in-frame ones; the method was immunoSEQ multiplex PCR. The data show fewer than 85,000 clones, about nine tenths seen once. The sample was blood. The receptors come from a man under 40 in good health.

The chain employs TRBV3-1 (or the pseudogene TRBV3-2) and TRBJ2-7; no definite D call. Trimming took off 8 bases at V and 4 bases at J, with 12 bases between the two ends. The CDR3 consists of 12 residues. Germline assignment: CDR1 LGHDT and CDR2 YNNKEL (reference sequence). CDR3 coding DNA: TGTGCCAGCTTGAGTGAGTCTTACGAGCAGTACTTC. Translating gives CASLSESYEQYF.

The genes are TRBV3-1 (or the pseudogene TRBV3-2) and TRBJ2-3; tentatively, D is TRBD2 (5 bases). This CDR3 contains 18 residues. Trimming left V 0 bases short and J 1 base short, with 17 bases between. Germline V CDR1 and CDR2: LGHDT, YNNKEL (reference sequence). Written as DNA, the CDR3 is TGTGCCAGCAGCCAAGATTTGAGCGGTACTTGGGGCACAGATACGCAGTATTTT. Protein product: CASSQDLSGTWGTDTQYF.

This clone is a singleton in its sample. The gene calls are TRBV9 and TRBJ1-3; the D gene is possibly TRBD1 (6 bases). Germline CDR1 and CDR2: SGDLS and YYNGEE. This CDR3 region has 12 residues. The V end lost 3 bases, the J end lost 9 bases, and 10 bases lay between the germline ends. The CDR3 is CASSAGQGTIYF. CDR3 nucleotides: TGTGCCAGCAGCGCGGGACAAGGCACCATATATTTT.

V is TRBV6-2 or TRBV6-3 and J is TRBJ2-1; no clear D. The CDR3 spans 16 residues. V dropped 3 bases and J dropped 2 bases, with 14 bases sitting between them. Germline CDR1 is MNHEY and CDR2 is SVGEGT. The CDR3 spells CASSYLGTLPYNEQFF. The CDR3 nucleotides are TGTGCCAGCAGTTATCTCGGCACCCTACCCTACAATGAGCAGTTCTTC.

The chain uses TRBV19 and TRBJ2-2, with no clear D. This CDR3 is 15 amino acids long. The germline gives CDR1 LNHDA, CDR2 SQIVND (reference sequence). V gave up 1 base and J gave up 4 bases, with 10 bases separating them. As DNA, the CDR3 is TGTGCCAGTAGTATAGTAGGGATGGCCACCGGGGAGCTGTTTTTT. It yields the protein CASSIVGMATGELFF.

This chain joins TRBV6-5 and TRBJ1-2; D gene unclear. Trimming removed 5 bases at V and 1 base at J, with 11 bases between. Germline CDR1 reads MNHEY; CDR2 reads SVGAGI. The CDR3 covers 14 residues. For the CDR3, the DNA is TGTGCCAGCAGTACCGTGGGTCGTAACTATGGCTACACCTTC. Its protein product is CASSTVGRNYGYTF.

This clone has more than one count but fewer than ten. The chain employs TRBV7-8 and TRBJ1-5; maybe TRBD1 (5 bases). Germline loops: CDR1 SGHVS, CDR2 FQNEAQ. V lost 3 bases and J lost 7, with 16 bases in between. This CDR3 has 15 amino acids. Written as DNA, the CDR3 is TGTGCCAGCAGCTTTGAGGGGCGAAGGGAGCAGCCCCAGCATTTT. This sequence encodes CASSFEGRREQPQHF.

CDR3 protein: CASSPPRVLLTEAFF. The CDR3 nucleotides read TGTGCCAGCAGCCCTCCCAGGGTACTTTTGACTGAAGCTTTCTTT. This chain links TRBV7-9 with TRBJ1-1; D may be TRBD1 (5 bases). The CDR3 covers 15 residues. The germline V gene has CDR1 SEHNR and CDR2 FQNEAQ (reference sequence). The V end was cut by 5 bases, the J end by 5 bases, with 18 bases between.